This T cell receptor (beta chain) derives from a study of molecular identifiers for immune sequencing clone quantification (dated by TCRdb to 2016 to 2019). In the study overall: For a replicate experiment, the RNA from either approximately 20,000 or 100,000 naive CD8 T cells was divided into five aliquots, and four of those aliquots went on to sequencing. The study was a methods study using CD8 T cells to benchmark molecular-identifier clustering-based TCR repertoire sequencing (MIDCIRS) and TCR RNA copy counting. Broad study findings and their caveats: In CMV-specific effector cells, over 99% of molecules were held by clones above 20 RNA copies, whereas under 1% of molecules were held by such clones in naive cells. Highly expanded clone sizes could be underestimated if identical TCR molecules share a barcode. The naive libraries included spiked-in Jurkat TCR RNA (under eleven copies' worth), and this Jurkat TCR RNA is not part of the donor repertoire. When barcode sub-clustering was not used, chimeric consensus sequences inflated TCR diversity, with chimeras reaching as high as 47%. Spiked-in Jurkat TCR RNA equal to a single cell's worth was reported to be detectable even within one million naive CD8 T cells. About 3 recovered TCR RNA copies per cell were obtained by modeling, versus roughly 10 by digital PCR, implying a capture efficiency of about 30%.

The CDR3 holds 13 amino acids from the cysteine to the phenylalanine. Of the read, only the CDR3 DNA is kept; its 39 bases are in frame from base 1. From the germline V gene (reference sequence), CDR1 is GTSNPN and CDR2 is SVGIG. V is reduced by 7 bases and J by 9 bases, leaving a spacing of 19 bases between them. In its sample, this clonotype was seen a few times. It has no known antigen specificity. Base-call qualities are not available, and no considerably larger clone is one nucleotide away. Libraries of naive CD8 T cells were built from anywhere between about 18,000 and 1,000,000 sorted cells, with 10%, 30% or 50% of the purified RNA used. Naive CD8 T cells were FACS-sorted as CD8+CD4-CCR7+CD45RA+ on a BD FACSAria II into RLT Plus buffer. Roughly ten TCR copies' worth of Jurkat RNA were spiked into roughly 19,000-1,000,000 naive CD8 T cell samples to test detection sensitivity. CD8 T cells were enriched using RosetteSep CD8+ T Cell Enrichment Cocktail and Ficoll-Paque, and the enriched cells then underwent ACK red cell lysis.

Library preparation used PCR. Instrument used: NextSeq 500. Bulk TCR libraries were prepared as previously described, using TCR primers listed in Table S5. Total RNA was purified with the Qiagen AllPrep DNA/RNA kit. Reads from multiple sequencing runs of the same library were pooled before analysis. Concerning the study's data processing: Only reads with exact TCR constant sequence were kept, trimmed to 150 nt, and grouped by their 12-nt molecular barcodes. Reads inside each barcode group were sub-clustered using a 15% Levenshtein threshold, and a quality-weighted consensus sequence was constructed for each RNA molecule. Non-functional sequences were discarded, and so were lower-count sequences lying one edit away from another sequence. On the basis of fitting two negative binomial distributions, barcode sub-clusters with fewer than 20% of the maximum read count were discarded. In-frame beta chains were kept once TCRdb had trimmed the public reads at Q25 with fastp and called clones with MiXCR. Each entry is one CDR3 protein sequence, shown with its most common DNA and genes. What appears here as the V and J calls and clone size reflects TCRdb's work, not the paper's. The sample contains around 480,000 distinct CDR3 sequences, around 23% of them found a single time. The top ten constitute around 0.76% of the sample.

The TCR was taken from a human donor in good health. Some libraries in this study had Jurkat cell RNA spiked in. Sequencing was performed on naive CD8+ T cells from blood, with Jurkat cell RNA spiked in. Read against the paper, the sample's cell subset or site label means: FACS-sorted CD8+CD4-CCR7+CD45RA+ naive T cells. The chain joins TRBV30 to TRBJ1-5; perhaps TRBD1 is the D gene, with 5 bases matching. The nucleotides are TGTGCCTTATCGACAGTCACTATAGTGCCCCAGCATTTT. It codes for CALSTVTIVPQHF.